These T cell receptor beta chains were read from a single sample in a study of CD8+ T cells in alopecia areata. This table comes from immunoSEQ multiplex PCR, and its TCRdb copy is limited to in-frame clones, with some not included. This table holds 90,000 or so clones, roughly 47% found once. This sample comprised CD8+ T cells sorted from blood, obtained at week 24, from a patient treated with tofacitinib. The receptors shown here come from a human donor with alopecia areata. Each CDR3 is given with its conserved first and last residue. A D gene is named only where the DNA matches it firmly. The size of a clone is reported for some rows only, either as once, few or many, or as a class for expanded clones.

J gene	V gene	clone size	D gene	CDR3 protein	CDR3 DNA
TRBJ2-7	TRBV7-9	-	-	CASSLEPGDRPAGSNEQYF	TGTGCCAGCAGCTTAGAACCGGGGGACAGACCAGCGGGATCCAACGAGCAGTACTTC
TRBJ2-7	TRBV29-1	few	-	CSVHQGSSYEQYF	TGCAGCGTTCACCAGGGTAGCTCCTACGAGCAGTACTTC
TRBJ2-5	TRBV7-3	few	-	CVRLDAPTQYF	TGTGTCCGTCTCGATGCGCCGACCCAGTACTTC
TRBJ2-7	TRBV4-2	-	TRBD2	CASRGGLGFDEQYF	TGTGCCAGCAGAGGGGGACTAGGTTTCGACGAGCAGTACTTC
TRBJ2-3	TRBV11-2	-	TRBD2	CASSLRTSGSTDTQYF	TGTGCCAGCAGCCTACGGACTAGCGGTAGCACAGATACGCAGTATTTT
TRBJ1-1	TRBV19	few	TRBD1	CASTRIKGGMNTEAFF	TGTGCCAGTACCCGAATAAAAGGGGGCATGAACACTGAAGCTTTCTTT
TRBJ2-7	TRBV4-1	-	-	CASSQDGRAYEQYF	TGCGCCAGCAGCCAAGATGGCCGAGCCTACGAGCAGTACTTC
TRBJ2-3	TRBV29-1	few	TRBD2	CSVAAGDLPDTQYF	TGCAGCGTTGCAGCGGGAGATCTCCCAGATACGCAGTATTTT
TRBJ2-7	TRBV4-1	few	TRBD2	CASSQGVSGRRDEQYF	TGCGCCAGCAGCCAGGGGGTTAGCGGGAGGCGCGACGAGCAGTACTTC
TRBJ1-1	TRBV29-1	few	-	CSVDSENRAFF	TGCAGCGTCGATTCCGAGAATCGGGCTTTCTTT
TRBJ2-7	TRBV7-9	-	-	CASSLSTYEQYF	TGTGCCAGCAGCTTATCCACCTACGAGCAGTACTTC
TRBJ2-2	TRBV13	-	-	CASSLGQGIGELFF	TGTGCCAGCAGCTTAGGGCAGGGAATCGGGGAGCTGTTTTTT
TRBJ2-3	TRBV5-6	few	-	CASSREETYTDTQYF	TGTGCCAGCAGCAGGGAGGAGACCTACACAGATACGCAGTATTTT
TRBJ1-2	TRBV9	-	-	CASSPPGGRKGYGYTF	TGTGCCAGCAGCCCGCCCGGGGGGCGCAAAGGCTATGGCTACACCTTC
TRBJ1-4	TRBV18	few	-	CASSRGTNEKLFF	TGTGCCAGCTCAAGGGGAACTAATGAAAAACTGTTTTTT
TRBJ2-3	TRBV2	-	TRBD1	CASSQSAWTGPTDTQYF	TGTGCCAGCAGTCAAAGTGCATGGACAGGGCCGACAGATACGCAGTATTTT
TRBJ1-1	TRBV30	-	-	CAWSVWGGSGEAFF	TGTGCCTGGAGTGTATGGGGAGGGTCTGGTGAAGCTTTCTTT
TRBJ1-1	TRBV29-1	many	-	CSVFTGFAEAFF	TGCAGCGTTTTTACAGGATTCGCTGAAGCTTTCTTT
TRBJ1-1	TRBV7-9	few	-	CASSFRDLGMNTEAFF	TGTGCCAGCAGCTTCCGGGACCTGGGGATGAACACTGAAGCTTTCTTT
TRBJ2-5	TRBV6-5	-	-	CASTPILQSPPQYF	TGTGCCAGCACCCCCATTCTACAGTCTCCCCCCCAGTACTTC
TRBJ2-2	TRBV7-9	-	TRBD1	CASSSTGDWTGELFF	TGTGCCAGCAGTTCTACAGGGGATTGGACCGGGGAGCTGTTTTTT
TRBJ2-3	TRBV5-1	few	-	CASRIMGPEDTQYF	TGCGCCAGCAGAATTATGGGGCCCGAAGATACGCAGTATTTT
TRBJ1-2	TRBV28	-	TRBD1	CASSFLRTGGVYGYTF	TGTGCCAGCAGTTTCCTCCGGACAGGGGGTGTCTATGGCTACACCTTC
TRBJ2-5	TRBV15	-	TRBD1	CATSRPGQGITETQYF	TGTGCCACCAGCAGGCCGGGACAGGGGATCACAGAGACCCAGTACTTC
TRBJ2-2	TRBV7-8	-	-	CASSPGPANTGELFF	TGTGCCAGCAGCCCAGGGCCCGCGAACACCGGGGAGCTGTTTTTT
TRBJ2-7	TRBV6-5	-	-	CASSYRRSYEQYF	TGTGCCAGCAGTTATCGGCGGTCTTACGAGCAGTACTTC
TRBJ1-1	TRBV7-9	-	-	CASSGWDTEAFF	TGTGCCAGCAGCGGATGGGACACTGAAGCTTTCTTT
TRBJ1-1	TRBV27	-	-	CASSTGNTEAFF	TGTGCCAGCTCGACGGGGAACACTGAAGCTTTCTTT
TRBJ1-5	TRBV15	few	-	CATSRDLGNQPQHF	TGTGCCACCAGCAGGGACTTGGGGAATCAGCCCCAGCATTTT
TRBJ2-7	TRBV14	-	TRBD1	CASSRRGTGNHYEQYF	TGTGCCAGCAGCCGGCGAGGGACAGGTAACCACTACGAGCAGTACTTC
TRBJ2-5	TRBV6-5	-	-	CASSYSVPSGTQYF	TGTGCCAGCAGTTACTCGGTGCCCAGTGGGACCCAGTACTTC
TRBJ2-1	TRBV30	-	-	CAWSFTDNEQFF	TGTGCCTGGAGTTTCACGGACAATGAGCAGTTCTTC
TRBJ1-5	TRBV27	-	-	CASRMGRNSNQPQHF	TGTGCCAGCAGAATGGGACGGAATAGCAATCAGCCCCAGCATTTT
TRBJ2-3	TRBV4-3	many	TRBD2	CASSQGASGVSTDTQYF	TGCGCCAGCAGCCAAGGGGCTAGCGGGGTTAGCACAGATACGCAGTATTTT
TRBJ2-1	TRBV7-9	-	TRBD2	CASSAGASGLNEQFF	TGTGCCAGCAGCGCGGGGGCTAGCGGGTTGAATGAGCAGTTCTTC
TRBJ2-3	TRBV7-9	-	TRBD1	CAAPRTGEPDTQYF	TGTGCCGCCCCGAGGACAGGGGAGCCAGATACGCAGTATTTT
TRBJ2-3	TRBV13	-	TRBD2	CASSFPSGSGADTQYF	TGTGCCAGCAGCTTTCCTAGCGGGAGTGGCGCAGATACGCAGTATTTT
TRBJ2-3	TRBV9	-	TRBD2	CASSAGGRSTDTQYF	TGTGCCAGCAGCGCGGGGGGGCGAAGCACAGATACGCAGTATTTT
TRBJ2-1	TRBV5-1	-	TRBD2	CASSSPGGGEQFF	TGCGCCAGCAGCTCCCCGGGGGGGGGCGAGCAGTTCTTC
TRBJ1-4	TRBV14	-	TRBD1	CASSQGQGVATNEKLFF	TGTGCCAGCAGCCAAGGACAGGGGGTAGCAACTAATGAAAAACTGTTTTTT
TRBJ2-1	TRBV7-2	-	TRBD2	CASSPTGLAGSYNEQFF	TGTGCCAGCAGCCCGACCGGTCTAGCGGGGTCATACAATGAGCAGTTCTTC